This T cell receptor beta chain was sequenced in a study of blood T cell repertoires in COVID-19 (dated by TCRdb to the early 2020s). About the full investigation: The collaborator samples originated in the United States, Italy and Spain and spanned the acute and convalescent phases of COVID-19. Sample metadata almost always included a de-identified subject ID, COVID-19 status, age in years and sex. The repertoires were released in a freely available public database intended as a resource for research on the immune response to SARS-CoV-2. The prospective study material was composed of cDNA or gDNA derived from T cells, B-cell-depleted T cells, or PBMCs. The samples were drawn from the first 160 participants of the ongoing ImmuneRACE study and from 950 to 1,500 subjects provided by 6 global collaborators. Where available, HLA class I and class II types were obtained from metadata supplied by the sample provider rather than from assay-based typing. The dataset comprised deeply sampled blood TCRbeta repertoires from subjects exposed to, actively infected with, or recovered from COVID-19.

This clone showed up just once. The clone's antigen remains unknown. One base away there is no much larger clone; base qualities are not given. V drops 6 bases and J drops 1 base, leaving 12 bases in between. The CDR3 contains 14 residues, cysteine and phenylalanine counted. Only the CDR3 DNA stays, 42 bases, in frame from base 1. Reading the germline V gene gives CDR1 SNHLY and CDR2 FYNNEI. Results and caveats for the whole study, not just this receptor: How much clinical and demographic metadata was included differed by source and by participant, and the metadata was provided uncurated.

One collaborating source in Seattle enrolled patients while the patients were actively infected and followed the patients over time throughout the course of disease. Whole blood was collected in K2EDTA tubes by collaborating institutions according to the institutions' own protocols. For TCRbeta analysis, collaborators shipped samples as frozen whole blood, isolated PBMCs, or DNA extracted from either of those sample types. TCRbeta CDR3 regions were amplified from genomic DNA using the immunoSEQ Assay, a bias-controlled multiplex PCR. Under the source paper's analysis protocol: The number of nucleated cells in each sample was estimated from the amplification of reference gene primers within the assay. To quantify the absolute abundance of each unique TCRbeta CDR3 rearrangement, sequence reads were collapsed and filtered. Productive Simpson clonality was computed per sample as the square root of Simpson's diversity index over productive rearrangements. The clones in this table, taken by TCRdb from immuneACCESS, are in-frame only. Not every clone is retained; where verified, under half of the shortfall comes from an unresolved V gene, and the cause of the rest is unknown. V and J calls and clone size follow that table, whereas D and trimming were derived from the DNA. The sample table shows some 360,000 clones, and approximately 89% are seen once. The ten largest make up 3.9% of the sample.

The clonotype comes from a woman aged 60-70 years with COVID-19, enrolled during active disease. The V gene is TRBV2 and the J gene is TRBJ1-1, with a weak D call of TRBD1 (5 bases match). The specimen sequenced was peripheral blood. The CDR3 sequence is CASSGGQRNTEAFF. The bases read TGTGCCAGCAGCGGGGGTCAGAGGAACACTGAAGCTTTCTTT.